This T cell receptor (beta chain) was observed in a study of blood T cell repertoires in COVID-19. The table came from immunoSEQ multiplex PCR; TCRdb's copy has only in-frame clones and leaves some out. The data contain 400,000 to 500,000 clones, around 87% of them singletons. Germline trimming cut 3 bases from V and 4 bases from J; bases unmatched to any gene: 5. Germline CDR1 SGDLS, CDR2 YYNGEE. The CDR3 covers 15 residues. This receptor was obtained from a woman in her thirties or forties who had recovered from COVID-19. Sequenced material: PBMCs or T cells enriched from blood (not recorded which). The chain links TRBV9 to TRBJ2-2; 8 nucleotides line up with TRBD1. The CDR3 region is CASSALDRATGELFF. The CDR3 DNA sequence: TGTGCCAGCAGCGCTCTGGACAGGGCCACCGGGGAGCTGTTTTTT.